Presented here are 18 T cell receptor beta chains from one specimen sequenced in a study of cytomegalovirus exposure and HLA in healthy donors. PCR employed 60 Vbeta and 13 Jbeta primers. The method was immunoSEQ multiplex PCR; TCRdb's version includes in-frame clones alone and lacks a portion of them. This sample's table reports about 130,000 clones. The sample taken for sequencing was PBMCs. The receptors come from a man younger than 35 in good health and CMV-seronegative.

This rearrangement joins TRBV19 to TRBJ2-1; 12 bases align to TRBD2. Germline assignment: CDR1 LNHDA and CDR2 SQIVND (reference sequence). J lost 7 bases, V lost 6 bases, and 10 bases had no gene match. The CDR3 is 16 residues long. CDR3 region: CASSEPSGGALNEQFF. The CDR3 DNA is TGTGCCAGTAGCGAACCTAGCGGGGGGGCCCTTAATGAGCAGTTCTTC.

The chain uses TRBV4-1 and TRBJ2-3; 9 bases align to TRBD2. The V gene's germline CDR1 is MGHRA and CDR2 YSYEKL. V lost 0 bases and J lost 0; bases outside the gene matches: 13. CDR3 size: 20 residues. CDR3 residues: CASSQDLAIAGESSTDTQYF. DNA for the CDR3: TGCGCCAGCAGCCAAGATTTGGCAATAGCGGGGGAGTCTAGCACAGATACGCAGTATTTT.

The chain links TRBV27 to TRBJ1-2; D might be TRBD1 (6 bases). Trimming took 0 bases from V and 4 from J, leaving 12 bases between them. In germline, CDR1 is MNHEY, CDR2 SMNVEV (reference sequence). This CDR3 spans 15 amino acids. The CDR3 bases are TGTGCCAGCAGTTTATCGCCGTGGGACATCTATGGCTACACCTTC. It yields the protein CASSLSPWDIYGYTF.

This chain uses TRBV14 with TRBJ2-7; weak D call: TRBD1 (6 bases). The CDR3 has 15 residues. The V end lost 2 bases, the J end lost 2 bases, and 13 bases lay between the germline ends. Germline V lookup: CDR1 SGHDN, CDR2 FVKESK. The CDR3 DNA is TGTGCCAGCAGCCAACCTTTCAGGGGCGCCTACGAGCAGTACTTC. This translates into CASSQPFRGAYEQYF.

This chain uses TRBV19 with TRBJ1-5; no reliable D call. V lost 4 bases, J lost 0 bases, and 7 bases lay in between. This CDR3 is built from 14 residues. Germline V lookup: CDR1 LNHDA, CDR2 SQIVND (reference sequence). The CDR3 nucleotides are TGTGCCAGTAGTAAGGCGGGTAGCAATCAGCCCCAGCATTTT. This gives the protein CASSKAGSNQPQHF.

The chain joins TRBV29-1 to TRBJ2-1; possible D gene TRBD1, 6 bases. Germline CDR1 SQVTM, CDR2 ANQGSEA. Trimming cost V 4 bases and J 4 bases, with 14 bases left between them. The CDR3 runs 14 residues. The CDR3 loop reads CSVVGRGEYNEQFF. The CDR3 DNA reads TGCAGCGTTGTTGGCAGGGGCGAGTACAATGAGCAGTTCTTC.

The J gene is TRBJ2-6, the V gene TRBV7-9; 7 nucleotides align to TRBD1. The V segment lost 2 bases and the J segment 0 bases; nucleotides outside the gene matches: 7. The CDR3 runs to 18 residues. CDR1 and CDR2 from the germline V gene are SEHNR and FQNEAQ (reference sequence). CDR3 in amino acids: CASSLKGQSISGANVLTF. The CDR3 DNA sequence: TGTGCCAGCAGCTTAAAGGGACAGAGTATCTCTGGGGCCAACGTCCTGACTTTC. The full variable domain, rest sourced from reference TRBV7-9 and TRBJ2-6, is DTGVSQNPRHKITKRGQNVTFRCDPISEHNRLYWYRQTLGQGPEFLTYFQNEAQLEKSRLLSDRFSAERPKGSFSTLEIQRTEQGDSAMYLCASSLKGQSISGANVLTFGAGSRLTVL.

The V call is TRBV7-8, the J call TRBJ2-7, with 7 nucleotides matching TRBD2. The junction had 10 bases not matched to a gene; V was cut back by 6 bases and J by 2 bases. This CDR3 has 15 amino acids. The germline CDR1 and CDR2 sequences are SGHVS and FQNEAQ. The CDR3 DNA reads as TGTGCCAGCAGTTGGCGGCAGGGAGGGCCCTACGAGCAGTACTTC. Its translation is CASSWRQGGPYEQYF.

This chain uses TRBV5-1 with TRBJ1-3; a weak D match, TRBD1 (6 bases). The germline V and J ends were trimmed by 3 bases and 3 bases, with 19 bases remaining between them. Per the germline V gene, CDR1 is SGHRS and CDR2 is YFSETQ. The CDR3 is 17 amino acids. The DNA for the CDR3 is TGCGCCAGCAGCTACCAGGGGAACGTCGCCGGTGGAAACACCATATATTTT. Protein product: CASSYQGNVAGGNTIYF.

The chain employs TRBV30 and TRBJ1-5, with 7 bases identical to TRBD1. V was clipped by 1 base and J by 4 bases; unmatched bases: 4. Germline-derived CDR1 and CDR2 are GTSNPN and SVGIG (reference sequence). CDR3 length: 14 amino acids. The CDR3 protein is CAWSGGQLNQPQHF. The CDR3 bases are TGTGCCTGGAGTGGGGGACAGCTAAATCAGCCCCAGCATTTT.

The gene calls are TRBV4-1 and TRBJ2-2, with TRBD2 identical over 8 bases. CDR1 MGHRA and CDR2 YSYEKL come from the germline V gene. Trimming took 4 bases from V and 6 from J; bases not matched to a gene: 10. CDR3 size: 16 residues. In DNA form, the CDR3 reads TGCGCCAGCAGCCCCGCTAGCGGGCGAAGCTCCGGGGAGCTGTTTTTT. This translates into CASSPASGRSSGELFF.

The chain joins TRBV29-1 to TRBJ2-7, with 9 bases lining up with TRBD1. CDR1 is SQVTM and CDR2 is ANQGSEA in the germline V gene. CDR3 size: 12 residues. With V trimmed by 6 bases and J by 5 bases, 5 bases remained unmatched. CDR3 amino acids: CSVAGQGHEQYF. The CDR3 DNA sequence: TGCAGCGTCGCGGGACAGGGCCACGAGCAGTACTTC.

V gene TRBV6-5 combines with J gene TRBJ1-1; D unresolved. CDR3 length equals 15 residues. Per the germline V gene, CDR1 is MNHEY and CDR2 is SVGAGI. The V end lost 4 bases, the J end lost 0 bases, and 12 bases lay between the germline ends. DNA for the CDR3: TGTGCCAGCAGTTCCCAAGGACTGTTGAACACTGAAGCTTTCTTT. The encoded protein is CASSSQGLLNTEAFF.

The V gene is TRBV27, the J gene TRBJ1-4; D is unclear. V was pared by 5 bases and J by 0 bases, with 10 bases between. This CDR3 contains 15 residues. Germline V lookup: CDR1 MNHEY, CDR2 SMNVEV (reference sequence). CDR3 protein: CASSPFSATNEKLFF. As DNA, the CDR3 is TGTGCCAGCAGTCCTTTCAGTGCAACTAATGAAAAACTGTTTTTT.

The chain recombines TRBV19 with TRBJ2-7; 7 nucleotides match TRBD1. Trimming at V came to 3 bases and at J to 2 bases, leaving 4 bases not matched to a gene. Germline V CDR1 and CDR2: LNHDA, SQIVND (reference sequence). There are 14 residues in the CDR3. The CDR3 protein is CASSMQGDTYEQYF. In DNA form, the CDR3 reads TGTGCCAGTAGTATGCAGGGGGATACCTACGAGCAGTACTTC.

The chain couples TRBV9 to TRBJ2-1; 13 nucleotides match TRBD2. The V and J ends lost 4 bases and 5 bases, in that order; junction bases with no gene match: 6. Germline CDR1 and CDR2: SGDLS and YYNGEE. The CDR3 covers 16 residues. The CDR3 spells CASSPWTSGGHNEQFF. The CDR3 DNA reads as TGTGCCAGCAGCCCCTGGACTAGCGGGGGCCACAATGAGCAGTTCTTC.

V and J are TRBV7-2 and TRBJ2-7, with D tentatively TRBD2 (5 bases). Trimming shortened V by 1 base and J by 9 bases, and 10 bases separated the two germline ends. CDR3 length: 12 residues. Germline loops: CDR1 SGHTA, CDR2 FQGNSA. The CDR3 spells CASSLERRGQYF. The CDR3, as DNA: TGTGCCAGCAGCTTAGAGCGGCGCGGGCAGTACTTC. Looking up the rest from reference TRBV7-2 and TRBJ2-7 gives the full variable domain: GAGVSQSPSNKVTEKGKDVELRCDPISGHTALYWYRQSLGQGLEFLIYFQGNSAPDKSGLPSDRFSAERTGGSVSTLTIQRTQQEDSAVYLCASSLERRGQYFGPGTRLTVT.

CDR3 protein: CASSLRGTYYGYTF. As DNA, the CDR3 is TGCGCCAGCAGCCTACGCGGGACGTACTATGGCTACACCTTC. The chain combines TRBV4-1 with TRBJ1-2, with TRBD1 as a possible D gene (5 bases). This CDR3 has 14 amino acids. V lost 4 bases to trimming and J lost 3 bases, with 12 bases between them. Germline lookup yields CDR1 MGHRA and CDR2 YSYEKL.